These T cell receptor beta chains were read from a single sample in a study of blood T cell repertoires in COVID-19. Measured with immunoSEQ multiplex PCR; TCRdb has only the in-frame clones, and not every one. The data show about 110,000 clones, around four fifths seen once. Sample: peripheral blood. The receptors derive from a woman in her 70s with acute or convalescent COVID-19. Each CDR3 is given with its conserved first and last residue. The D gene is left open where the match is weak. Some rows mark clone size as missing; the rest say once, few, many or name a class of expanded clone.

v_gene	abundance	j_gene	d_gene	CDR3aa	CDR3nt
TRBV6-2/TRBV6-3	-	TRBJ2-1	-	CASSYFGGGGTYNEQFF	TGTGCCAGCAGTTACTTTGGGGGAGGAGGAACCTACAATGAGCAGTTCTTC
TRBV7-9	few	TRBJ1-2	-	CASSSTTRGNGYTF	TGTGCCAGCAGCTCCACAACTCGGGGGAATGGCTACACCTTC
TRBV29-1	-	TRBJ1-2	-	CSVEDRYGTADGGYTF	TGCAGCGTTGAAGATCGCTATGGGACTGCGGATGGGGGCTACACCTTC
TRBV19	few	TRBJ2-5	TRBD2	CASSSSRTSGRTGETQYF	TGTGCCAGTAGTAGTAGTAGGACTAGCGGGAGGACTGGAGAGACCCAGTACTTC
TRBV28	-	TRBJ1-1	-	CASSLFRGEAFF	TGTGCCAGCAGTTTATTCCGGGGGGAAGCTTTCTTT
TRBV9	-	TRBJ2-7	-	CASSVPSYEQYF	TGTGCCAGCAGCGTCCCTTCCTACGAGCAGTACTTC
TRBV4-2	-	TRBJ2-7	TRBD2	CASSQDWGTSGVYEQYF	TGTGCCAGCAGCCAAGATTGGGGGACTAGCGGTGTCTACGAGCAGTACTTC
TRBV9	-	TRBJ2-3	TRBD2	CASSASGRDTDTQYF	TGTGCCAGCAGCGCCAGCGGGAGGGACACAGATACGCAGTATTTT
TRBV2	few	TRBJ1-6	TRBD1	CASTGTGKNSPLHF	TGTGCCAGCACCGGGACAGGGAAAAATTCACCCCTCCACTTT
TRBV24-1	-	TRBJ2-6	TRBD2	CATRGSGAISGANVLTF	TGTGCCACCAGGGGTAGCGGGGCAATCTCTGGGGCCAACGTCCTGACTTTC
TRBV20-1	-	TRBJ2-1	TRBD2	CSASPTSGYNEQFF	TGCAGTGCTAGTCCAACTAGCGGGTACAATGAGCAGTTCTTC
TRBV30	many	TRBJ2-7	TRBD2	CAWGLETYEQYF	TGTGCCTGGGGACTAGAAACCTACGAGCAGTACTTC
TRBV29-1	-	TRBJ1-1	TRBD1	CSVTGGTEAFF	TGCAGCGTTACAGGGGGGACTGAAGCTTTCTTT
TRBV13	once	TRBJ1-1	-	CASSLGRGDNSEAFF	TGTGCCAGCAGCTTGGGGCGGGGAGATAATTCTGAAGCTTTCTTT
TRBV27	-	TRBJ2-2	-	CASRATGLDSGELFF	TGTGCCAGCAGAGCGACAGGACTAGATTCCGGGGAGCTGTTTTTT
TRBV18	once	TRBJ1-2	-	CASSPPSSLGGDYGYTF	TGTGCCAGCTCACCACCGTCCTCCCTGGGGGGTGACTATGGCTACACCTTC
TRBV6-5	-	TRBJ2-5	-	CASQGGGASQETQYF	TGTGCCAGTCAAGGAGGGGGGGCCAGCCAAGAGACCCAGTACTTC
TRBV27	few	TRBJ1-4	-	CASSFEGHRTGITNEKLFF	TGTGCCAGCAGTTTTGAGGGTCATCGGACGGGGATCACTAATGAAAAACTGTTTTTT
TRBV10-3	few	TRBJ1-1	TRBD1	CAIRGTGRNTEAFF	TGTGCCATCAGGGGGACAGGGCGAAACACTGAAGCTTTCTTT
TRBV21-1	-	TRBJ1-4	-	CASSKVGGADNEKLFF	TGTGCCAGCAGCAAAGTGGGTGGGGCGGATAATGAAAAACTGTTTTTT
TRBV28	-	TRBJ2-7	-	CASSRPQGRSYEQYF	TGTGCCAGCAGCCGCCCCCAGGGTAGGTCCTACGAGCAGTACTTC
TRBV7-2	-	TRBJ2-1	TRBD2	CASSLDAAGGRDEQFF	TGTGCCAGCAGCTTAGACGCAGCGGGGGGCAGGGATGAGCAGTTCTTC
TRBV19	-	TRBJ2-7	-	CASSIDGYEQYF	TGTGCCAGTAGTATAGACGGCTACGAGCAGTACTTC
TRBV12-2	-	TRBJ1-2	-	CASRPRGLTSPYGYTF	TGTGCAAGTCGCCCCCGAGGATTAACGAGTCCCTATGGCTACACCTTC
TRBV5-6	few	TRBJ1-2	TRBD1	CASSPPGTARNYGYTF	TGTGCCAGCAGCCCCCCCGGGACAGCACGAAACTATGGCTACACCTTC
TRBV9	-	TRBJ2-3	TRBD2	CASSVFRAGETDTQYF	TGTGCCAGCAGCGTCTTCCGAGCGGGAGAAACAGATACGCAGTATTTT
TRBV28	once	TRBJ1-6	-	CASSPSLGARSPLHF	TGTGCCAGCAGTCCCTCCTTGGGGGCGCGTTCACCCCTCCACTTT
TRBV5-4	-	TRBJ2-7	-	CASSLGARTYEQYF	TGTGCCAGCAGCTTGGGTGCCAGAACCTACGAGCAGTACTTC
TRBV29-1	-	TRBJ2-1	TRBD1	CSVEVTGGMSPKQFF	TGCAGCGTTGAAGTAACAGGGGGCATGAGCCCTAAGCAGTTCTTC
TRBV5-5	-	TRBJ2-7	-	CASSSYGNEQYF	TGTGCCAGCTCTTCGTACGGGAACGAGCAGTACTTC
TRBV18	few	TRBJ2-3	TRBD1	CASSPPRTGGSSTDTQYF	TGTGCCAGCTCACCACCCCGGACAGGGGGCTCAAGCACAGATACGCAGTATTTT
TRBV7-2	-	TRBJ1-1	TRBD1	CASSVTGGDTEAFF	TGTGCCAGCAGCGTGACAGGGGGCGACACTGAAGCTTTCTTT
TRBV7-3	-	TRBJ2-3	TRBD2	CASSLAGTSGTDTQYF	TGTGCCAGCAGCCTAGCCGGGACTAGCGGCACAGATACGCAGTATTTT
TRBV19	few	TRBJ1-5	TRBD1	CASSDRERNQPQHF	TGTGCCAGTAGTGACAGGGAACGCAATCAGCCCCAGCATTTT
TRBV28	-	TRBJ2-5	-	CASRIGAWETQYF	TGTGCCAGCAGAATAGGGGCCTGGGAGACCCAGTACTTC
TRBV6-1	few	TRBJ2-2	-	CASSKAGTQMNTGELFF	TGTGCCAGCAGTAAAGCCGGGACACAAATGAACACCGGGGAGCTGTTTTTT
TRBV4-3	-	TRBJ1-4	TRBD1	CASSPQPGQGSEKLFF	TGCGCCAGCAGCCCACAACCGGGACAGGGAAGTGAAAAACTGTTTTTT
TRBV5-1	-	TRBJ2-7	-	CASSLETVGEQYF	TGCGCCAGCAGCTTGGAGACAGTTGGCGAGCAGTACTTC
TRBV19	once	TRBJ1-4	TRBD1	CASSIRQGANEKLFF	TGTGCCAGTAGTATAAGGCAGGGGGCGAATGAAAAACTGTTTTTT
TRBV7-2	few	TRBJ2-1	TRBD1	CASSRTGGIYNEQFF	TGTGCCAGCAGCCGGACAGGGGGGATCTACAATGAGCAGTTCTTC
TRBV27	-	TRBJ1-2	TRBD1	CASSPSTGGYGYTF	TGTGCCAGCAGCCCCTCGACAGGGGGCTATGGCTACACCTTC
TRBV21-1	-	TRBJ2-7	-	CASSKGPGLAGGSHEQYF	TGTGCCAGCAGCAAAGGCCCGGGACTAGCGGGAGGATCCCACGAGCAGTACTTC
TRBV29-1	-	TRBJ1-2	TRBD1	CSVGQGVNYGYTF	TGCAGCGTGGGACAGGGGGTTAACTATGGCTACACCTTC
TRBV6-5	few	TRBJ1-6	-	CASSLGGFNSPLHF	TGTGCCAGCAGCTTAGGGGGATTTAATTCACCCCTCCACTTT
TRBV5-1	-	TRBJ2-5	-	CASSLLTAGETQYF	TGCGCCAGCAGCTTGTTGACAGCCGGAGAGACCCAGTACTTC
TRBV4-3	-	TRBJ1-2	-	CASSQDIQGYGYTF	TGCGCCAGCAGCCAAGACATCCAGGGGTATGGCTACACCTTC